Listed below are T cell receptor beta chains from one sample, sequenced in a study of blood T cell repertoires in COVID-19. Produced via immunoSEQ multiplex PCR; TCRdb's table is partial and in-frame only. The profile covers 120,000 or so clones, with roughly 85% appearing a single time and about 4.5% taken by the ten largest. The sequenced sample was peripheral blood. Source of these receptors: a man aged 40-49 years with acute or convalescent COVID-19. Each CDR3 is given with its conserved first and last residue. Fields, in order: J gene, V gene, CDR3 protein.

j_gene: TRBJ2-7
v_gene: TRBV30
CDR3aa: CACQLAGGGEQYF

j_gene: TRBJ2-7
v_gene: TRBV27
CDR3aa: CASSNYRGARGYEQYF

j_gene: TRBJ2-7
v_gene: TRBV11-2
CDR3aa: CASKGSTNRGLLEQYF

j_gene: TRBJ1-4
v_gene: TRBV12-5
CDR3aa: CASGRDSRNEKLFF

j_gene: TRBJ1-2
v_gene: TRBV6-1
CDR3aa: CASSEAARGNYGYTF

j_gene: TRBJ2-3
v_gene: TRBV30
CDR3aa: CAWTRTRSTDTQYF

j_gene: TRBJ2-5
v_gene: TRBV11-3
CDR3aa: CASSRDSQETQYF

j_gene: TRBJ2-3
v_gene: TRBV2
CDR3aa: CASSEGTGHSTDTQYF

j_gene: TRBJ1-1
v_gene: TRBV6-2/TRBV6-3
CDR3aa: CASSYGRGSTEAFF

j_gene: TRBJ1-2
v_gene: TRBV5-4
CDR3aa: CASSTGLDNYGYTF

j_gene: TRBJ1-1
v_gene: TRBV5-4
CDR3aa: CASSPLQGDRTEAFF

j_gene: TRBJ1-4
v_gene: TRBV19
CDR3aa: CASSRDRRTTNEKLFF

j_gene: TRBJ1-3
v_gene: TRBV7-3
CDR3aa: CASGTGVTGNTIYF

j_gene: TRBJ1-1
v_gene: TRBV19
CDR3aa: CASSIPGVEAFF

j_gene: TRBJ2-5
v_gene: TRBV10-3
CDR3aa: CAIRSPGLAEETQYF

j_gene: TRBJ1-2
v_gene: TRBV29-1
CDR3aa: CSAWIPRQGYYGYTF

j_gene: TRBJ2-7
v_gene: TRBV3-1/TRBV3-2
CDR3aa: CASSPRRGEQYF

j_gene: TRBJ1-2
v_gene: TRBV6-6
CDR3aa: CASSIGTANYGYTF

j_gene: TRBJ2-2
v_gene: TRBV10-2
CDR3aa: CASRAGGPNTGELFF

j_gene: TRBJ1-1
v_gene: TRBV7-9
CDR3aa: CASSQSGTGAGTEAFF

j_gene: TRBJ2-1
v_gene: TRBV4-1
CDR3aa: CASSQDVGGALNEQFF

j_gene: TRBJ2-1
v_gene: TRBV7-9
CDR3aa: CASSLAEGPWGEQFF

j_gene: TRBJ2-5
v_gene: TRBV12-3/TRBV12-4
CDR3aa: CASSASGRETQYF

j_gene: TRBJ2-7
v_gene: TRBV19
CDR3aa: CASRLAGTYEQYF

j_gene: TRBJ2-7
v_gene: TRBV20-1
CDR3aa: CSASDLAGPSYEQYF

j_gene: TRBJ2-1
v_gene: TRBV9
CDR3aa: CASSANSGDEQFF

j_gene: TRBJ1-2
v_gene: TRBV15
CDR3aa: CATSRDRGGRSGYTF

j_gene: TRBJ2-3
v_gene: TRBV9
CDR3aa: CASSPVGGGTDTQYF

j_gene: TRBJ1-6
v_gene: TRBV9
CDR3aa: CASSVEGVGGSPLHF

j_gene: TRBJ2-3
v_gene: TRBV30
CDR3aa: CAWGRVYGHTQYF

j_gene: TRBJ1-1
v_gene: TRBV6-2/TRBV6-3
CDR3aa: CASSQGGKGKNTEAFF

j_gene: TRBJ2-7
v_gene: TRBV11-2
CDR3aa: CASSLDGQTEQYF

j_gene: TRBJ1-5
v_gene: TRBV10-3
CDR3aa: CAIKTDNQPQHF

j_gene: TRBJ2-7
v_gene: TRBV9
CDR3aa: CASSVGTSGSGDEQYF

j_gene: TRBJ2-3
v_gene: TRBV7-2
CDR3aa: CASSLERGGSTDTQYF

j_gene: TRBJ1-2
v_gene: TRBV7-9
CDR3aa: CASSSDIHLYGYTF

j_gene: TRBJ2-7
v_gene: TRBV25-1
CDR3aa: CASSDPLKQYF